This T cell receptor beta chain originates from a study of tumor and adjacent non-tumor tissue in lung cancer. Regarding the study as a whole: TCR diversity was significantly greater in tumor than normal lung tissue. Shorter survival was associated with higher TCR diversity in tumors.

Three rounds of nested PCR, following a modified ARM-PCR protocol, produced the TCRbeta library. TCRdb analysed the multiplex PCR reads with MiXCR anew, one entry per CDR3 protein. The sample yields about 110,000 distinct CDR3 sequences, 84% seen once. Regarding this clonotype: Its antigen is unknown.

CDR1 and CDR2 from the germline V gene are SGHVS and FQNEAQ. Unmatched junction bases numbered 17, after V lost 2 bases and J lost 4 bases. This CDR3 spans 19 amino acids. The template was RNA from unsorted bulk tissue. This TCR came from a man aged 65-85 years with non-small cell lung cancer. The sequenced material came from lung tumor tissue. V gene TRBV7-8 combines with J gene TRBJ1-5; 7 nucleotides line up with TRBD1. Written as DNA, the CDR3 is TGTGCCAGCAGCTTATTTAGGGGGTGGAGACAGGGAAATAATCAGCCCCAGCATTTT. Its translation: CASSLFRGWRQGNNQPQHF.